This TCR beta chain emerged from a study of molecular identifiers for immune sequencing clone quantification. Turning to the study itself: Replicate runs used RNA from about 19,000 or 110,000 naive CD8 cells, which was split five ways into aliquots, and four of those aliquots were then sequenced.

Generation of bulk TCR libraries relied on previously described methods and listed TCR primers. TCRdb analysed the PCR reads with MiXCR anew, one entry per CDR3 protein. In the table there are about half a million distinct CDR3 sequences, 25% of which are singletons. This clonotype was seen many times. Losses at the gene ends were 2 bases for V and 0 bases for J; bases not matched to a gene: 4. The CDR3 has 17 residues. Germline values: CDR1 SEHNR, CDR2 FQNEAQ (reference sequence). For naive CD8 T cells, sorting used the CD8+CD4-CCR7+CD45RA+ phenotype. Material: naive CD8+ T cells from blood, with Jurkat cell RNA spiked in. Sample subset: FACS-sorted CD8+CD4-CCR7+CD45RA+ naive T cells. The V call is TRBV7-9, the J call TRBJ2-6; 7 nucleotides line up with TRBD1. The TCR originated in a human donor in good health. Some libraries in this study had Jurkat cell RNA spiked in. The CDR3 DNA reads as TGTGCCAGCAGCTTACCGGGACAGTTCTCTGGGGCCAACGTCCTGACTTTC. Its translation is CASSLPGQFSGANVLTF.